This TCR beta chain was retrieved from a study of patients and donors after allogeneic stem cell transplantation. CDR1 and CDR2 from the germline V gene are MDHEN and SYDVKM. Trimming took off 7 bases at V and 8 bases at J, with 9 bases between the two ends. This CDR3 contains 11 residues. This clonotype was counted a few times. One entry per CDR3 protein, called by TCRdb with MiXCR from the RT-PCR reads. The sample has roughly 880,000 distinct CDR3 sequences, approximately 18% seen once. The chain has TRBV28 and TRBJ2-1; D perhaps matches TRBD1 (6 bases). The sample consisted of blood, either unsorted or a sorted T cell fraction (not recorded which). This TCR derives from a human donor who was either an allogeneic HSCT recipient or a stem cell or donor lymphocyte infusion donor (not recorded which). It is not recorded whose cells these are; they may come from a transplant donor. The CDR3 protein is CASMGAYEQFF. DNA for the CDR3: TGTGCCAGCATGGGGGCCTATGAGCAGTTCTTC.